Below are 26 T cell receptor beta chains sequenced from a single sample in a study of cytomegalovirus exposure and HLA in healthy donors. Using immunoSEQ multiplex PCR, the repertoire was profiled, and TCRdb retains in-frame clones only, with some absent. The data contain approximately 150,000 clones, approximately 84% of them singletons. The sequenced material came from PBMCs. The receptors here all came from a man aged 25 to 40 in good health and CMV-seropositive.

The V call is TRBV11-2, the J call TRBJ2-7; TRBD1 matches at 8 bases. V trimming: 6 bases; J trimming: 2 bases; junction bases outside the gene matches: 9. Germline CDR1 SGHAT, CDR2 FQNNGV. The CDR3 runs 15 residues. The CDR3 nucleotides read TGTGCCAGCAGTTCCAGGGGGCCACCCCCCTACGAGCAGTACTTC. This gives the protein CASSSRGPPPYEQYF. Filled out from reference TRBV11-2 and TRBJ2-7, the complete variable domain reads EAGVAQSPRYKIIEKRQSVAFWCNPISGHATLYWYQQILGQGPKLLIQFQNNGVVDDSQLPKDRFSAERLKGVDSTLKIQPAKLEDSAVYLCASSSRGPPPYEQYFGPGTRLTVT.

The chain has TRBV23-1 and TRBJ2-1; weak D call: TRBD1 (5 bases). TRBV23-1 is an ORF, and what it does is uncertain. The CDR3 is made up of 15 amino acids. The V and J ends lost 4 bases and 9 bases respectively, with 19 bases between them. The CDR3 loop reads CASSPVGPTSAEQFF. Here the CDR3 DNA reads TGCGCCAGCAGTCCAGTGGGGCCAACCTCAGCTGAGCAGTTCTTC.

This chain uses TRBV5-6 with TRBJ2-1; 8 bases fit TRBD2. The J segment lost 0 bases and the V segment lost 2 bases, leaving 4 bases of the junction unmatched. Germline V lookup: CDR1 SGHDT, CDR2 YYEEEE. This CDR3 spans 16 amino acids. This chain's CDR3 is CASSLQGTSSYNEQFF. CDR3 DNA: TGTGCCAGCAGCTTACAAGGGACTAGCTCCTACAATGAGCAGTTCTTC. The full variable domain, completed using reference TRBV5-6 and TRBJ2-1, is DAGVTQSPTHLIKTRGQQVTLRCSPKSGHDTVSWYQQALGQGPQFIFQYYEEEERQRGNFPDRFSGHQFPNYSSELNVNALLLGDSALYLCASSLQGTSSYNEQFFGPGTRLTVL.

The rearrangement uses TRBV27 and TRBJ2-3, with 7 bases fitting TRBD1. This CDR3 has 15 residues. Germline lookup yields CDR1 MNHEY and CDR2 SMNVEV (reference sequence). The V segment lost 2 bases and the J segment 4 bases; nucleotides outside the gene matches: 6. CDR3 amino acids: CASSLQTGLADTQYF. The CDR3 nucleotides read TGTGCCAGCAGTTTACAGACAGGGCTTGCAGATACGCAGTATTTT.

The CDR3 region has the DNA TGTGCCAGCAGCCGCAATTTCGACAGAGCGCCGTCTGGAAACACCATATATTTT. Its protein is CASSRNFDRAPSGNTIYF. The chain recombines TRBV7-9 with TRBJ1-3, with TRBD1 as a possible D gene (5 bases). Trimming cost V 5 bases and J 1 base, with 21 bases left between them. Germline CDR1 SEHNR, CDR2 FQNEAQ (reference sequence). The CDR3 length is 18 residues.

This clone was picked up a small number of times. The CDR3 sequence is CASSESGNAQPQHF. The CDR3, as DNA: TGTGCCAGCAGTGAATCCGGGAACGCTCAGCCCCAGCATTTT. The J gene is TRBJ1-5, the V gene TRBV6-1, with unresolved D. Trimming removed 2 bases at V and 6 bases at J, with 11 bases between. Looked up from germline, CDR1 is MNHNS and CDR2 is SASEGT. The CDR3 length is 14 residues.

V and J are TRBV13 and TRBJ2-3; the D is unclear. CDR1 and CDR2 from the germline V gene are PRHDT and FYEKMQ (reference sequence). V was trimmed by 3 bases and J by 1 base, leaving 20 bases between them. This CDR3 spans 18 amino acids. The CDR3 loop reads CASSFRFFGSSGTDTQYF. The CDR3 coding sequence is TGTGCCAGCAGCTTCAGGTTTTTTGGAAGCTCGGGCACAGATACGCAGTATTTT.

V usage is TRBV19 and J usage is TRBJ1-4, with 7 nucleotides matching TRBD1. V lost 7 bases and J lost 7; bases outside the gene matches: 12. This CDR3 spans 15 amino acids. Germline CDR1 and CDR2: LNHDA and SQIVND (reference sequence). The CDR3: CASNRQGRGGEKLFF. The CDR3 DNA reads as TGTGCCAGTAACCGACAGGGAAGGGGAGGTGAAAAACTGTTTTTT.

The chain combines TRBV28 with TRBJ2-7, with 13 bases identical to TRBD2. V lost 5 bases to trimming and J lost 4 bases; unmatched junction nucleotides: 11. The CDR3 covers 17 residues. Germline V gene data show CDR1 as MDHEN and CDR2 as SYDVKM. The CDR3 nucleotides are TGTGCCAGCAGTCGGACTAGCGGGAGAATTCACGTATACGAGCAGTACTTC. It encodes CASSRTSGRIHVYEQYF.

J is TRBJ2-7 and V is TRBV5-4; 9 bases line up with TRBD1. This CDR3 spans 16 amino acids. CDR1 SGHNT and CDR2 YYREEE come from the germline V gene (reference sequence). V trimming: 4 bases; J trimming: 6 bases; junction bases outside the gene matches: 14. CDR3 bases: TGTGCCAGCAGCCTATCCCGGGACAGGGTACATGGCGAGCAGTACTTC. Its translation is CASSLSRDRVHGEQYF. Full variable domain (outside the CDR3, taken from reference TRBV5-4 and TRBJ2-7): ETGVTQSPTHLIKTRGQQVTLRCSSQSGHNTVSWYQQALGQGPQFIFQYYREEENGRGNFPPRFSGLQFPNYSSELNVNALELDDSALYLCASSLSRDRVHGEQYFGPGTRLTVT.

V gene TRBV4-1 combines with J gene TRBJ1-2, with TRBD1 matching over 8 bases. The CDR3 length is 15 residues. V gave up 4 bases and J gave up 7 bases; unmatched junction bases: 11. Germline V gives CDR1 MGHRA, CDR2 YSYEKL. The CDR3 coding sequence is TGCGCCAGCAGCCGACTGGACAGGGTTGATGGTGGCTACACCTTC. It translates to CASSRLDRVDGGYTF.

The chain has TRBV10-1 and TRBJ2-1; D unclear. Trimming removed 6 bases at V and 8 bases at J, with 17 bases between. Germline lookup yields CDR1 WNHNN and CDR2 SYGVQD (reference sequence). This CDR3 contains 14 residues. The CDR3 spells CASSQVGARDEQFF. The CDR3 DNA reads TGCGCCAGCAGCCAGGTCGGCGCGCGCGATGAGCAGTTCTTC.

This sequence joins TRBV4-3 and TRBJ2-3; TRBD2 aligns across 10 bases. This CDR3 has 18 amino acids. J was trimmed by 0 bases and V by 4 bases; bases with no gene match: 10. Germline CDR1 LGHNA, CDR2 YSLEER. CDR3 DNA sequence: TGCGCCAGCAGCCTTCACCATAGCGGGGGGCCTAGCACAGATACGCAGTATTTT. It yields the protein CASSLHHSGGPSTDTQYF.

This rearrangement joins TRBV25-1 to TRBJ2-7; possible D gene TRBD2, 5 bases. The germline V and J ends were trimmed by 0 bases and 3 bases, with 6 bases remaining between them. This CDR3 comprises 13 residues. Germline V gene lookup returns CDR1 MGHDK and CDR2 SYGVNS. CDR3 in amino acids: CASSEYGSYEQYF. CDR3 bases: TGTGCCAGCAGTGAATATGGGAGCTACGAGCAGTACTTC.

The chain recombines TRBV15 with TRBJ1-2, with a weak D call TRBD1 (5 bases). Germline V CDR1 and CDR2: LNHNV, YYDKDF (reference sequence). V was cut by 0 bases and J by 6 bases, with 11 bases left in between. CDR3 length: 14 residues. CDR3 in amino acids: CATSRDGAVHGYTF. The CDR3 DNA reads as TGTGCCACCAGCAGAGATGGGGCAGTTCATGGCTACACCTTC.

The gene calls are TRBV6-1 and TRBJ1-5; no firm D call. Trimming took 1 base from V and 3 from J, leaving 7 bases between them. In germline, CDR1 is MNHNS, CDR2 SASEGT. The CDR3 spans 14 residues. The CDR3 nucleotides are TGTGCCAGCAGTGAAGTCGGTTCCAATCAGCCCCAGCATTTT. It translates to CASSEVGSNQPQHF.

The chain employs TRBV12-5 and TRBJ2-1; 7 bases are a match to TRBD2. The CDR3 runs to 14 residues. With V trimmed by 4 bases and J by 5 bases, 5 bases remained unmatched. Germline V gene data show CDR1 as LGHNT and CDR2 as FRNRAP. For the CDR3, the DNA is TGTGCTAGTGGTTCATCCGGGGGGAACAATGAGCAGTTCTTC. Translating gives CASGSSGGNNEQFF.

The CDR3, as DNA: TGCGCCAGCAGCTCCGGACAGGGATCATCCTACGAGCAGTACTTC. Translated: CASSSGQGSSYEQYF. The chain recombines TRBV5-1 with TRBJ2-7; 8 positions match TRBD1. The germline V gene encodes CDR1 SGHRS and CDR2 YFSETQ. There are 15 residues in the CDR3. V was clipped by 3 bases and J by 1 base; unmatched bases: 6.

In this sample, this clone turned up once. V usage is TRBV6-4 and J usage is TRBJ2-5; D is uncertain. Trimming took 8 bases from V and 1 from J, leaving 23 bases between them. The germline gives CDR1 MRHNA, CDR2 SNTAGT. There are 17 residues in the CDR3. This CDR3 is CASAYSRKFTFQETQYF. The CDR3 coding sequence is TGTGCCAGCGCTTACAGCCGGAAATTCACCTTCCAAGAGACCCAGTACTTC.

V is TRBV10-3 and J is TRBJ2-7; the D is unclear. The CDR3 has 13 residues. V lost 0 bases and J lost 3, with 6 bases in between. Germline V CDR1 and CDR2: ENHRY, SYGVKD. The CDR3 protein is CAISESRSYEQYF. The CDR3 region has the DNA TGTGCCATCAGTGAGTCCCGGAGCTACGAGCAGTACTTC.

The chain employs TRBV4-2 and TRBJ2-1, with a weak D call TRBD1 (7 bases). V was trimmed by 2 bases and J by 6 bases, leaving 20 bases between them. CDR1 is LGHNA and CDR2 is YNFKEQ in the germline V gene. CDR3 length: 17 amino acids. The chain's CDR3 is CASSQPPWRRGRNEQFF. The CDR3 DNA reads TGTGCCAGCAGCCAACCCCCCTGGCGGAGGGGGCGCAATGAGCAGTTCTTC.

The V gene is TRBV29-1, the J gene TRBJ2-1; a possible D gene is TRBD2 (5 bases). Per germline, CDR1 SQVTM and CDR2 ANQGSEA. V was clipped by 4 bases and J by 4 bases, with 14 bases between them. CDR3 length: 14 residues. CDR3 nucleotides: TGCAGCGTTGGTGGGCAGGTAGCGTACAATGAGCAGTTCTTC. Translated, it gives CSVGGQVAYNEQFF.

The chain joins TRBV7-2 to TRBJ1-5, with 8 bases matching TRBD1. V trimming: 4 bases; J trimming: 0 bases; junction bases outside the gene matches: 8. Per the germline V gene, CDR1 is SGHTA and CDR2 is FQGNSA. This CDR3 spans 17 amino acids. The CDR3 region has the DNA TGTGCCAGCAGCTCCACAGGGGGGTCATATAGCAATCAGCCCCAGCATTTT. Encoded protein: CASSSTGGSYSNQPQHF.

V and J are TRBV5-1 and TRBJ2-1; 8 bases fit TRBD2. The CDR3 length is 14 residues. After removal of 4 bases from V and 5 bases from J, the junction contained 5 bases not matched to a gene. Germline values: CDR1 SGHRS, CDR2 YFSETQ. CDR3 bases: TGCGCCAGCAGCCGGGGGGGTATAGACAATGAGCAGTTCTTC. It codes for CASSRGGIDNEQFF.

The V call is TRBV29-1, the J call TRBJ1-3, with a possible D match to TRBD1 (6 bases). The CDR3 is 17 residues long. The V end lost 2 bases, the J end lost 2 bases, and 19 bases lay between the germline ends. The germline CDR1 and CDR2 sequences are SQVTM and ANQGSEA. CDR3 sequence: CSVESPASRGPGNTIYF. The CDR3 nucleotides read TGCAGCGTTGAATCCCCCGCATCCAGGGGCCCTGGAAACACCATATATTTT. The variable domain in full, with the rest retrieved from reference TRBV29-1 and TRBJ1-3, is SAVISQKPSRDICQRGTSLTIQCQVDSQVTMMFWYRQQPGQSLTLIATANQGSEATYESGFVIDKFPISRPNLTFSTLTVSNMSPEDSSIYLCSVESPASRGPGNTIYFGEGSWLTVV.

In regard to this clone: The germline gene is not matched at one end of the junction; a read error may be the cause. The chain uses TRBV7-7 and TRBJ2-1; TRBD2 matches at 14 bases. The length of the CDR3 is 16 residues. CDR1 is SSHAT, CDR2 FNYEAQ, per germline (reference sequence). In nucleotides, the CDR3 is TGTGCTAGCAGCTCATCGACTAGCGGGAGGGGTGGTGAGCAGTTCTTC. This gives the protein CASSSSTSGRGGEQFF.